The sequence of this T cell receptor (beta chain) was determined in a study of cytomegalovirus exposure and HLA in healthy donors (dated by TCRdb to the late 2010s). Regarding the complete study: An earlier analysis of approximately 640 of the donors reported approximately 300 Gb of sequence data and about 100 million unique TCR beta sequences from 150 million to 200 million T cells. An early release covering about 600 HLA-typed donors comprised about 310 gigabases of sequencing data and roughly 86 million unique TCR sequences. Among the roughly 400 genotyped donors, approximately 76% belonged to the genetic ancestry cluster associated with self-reported Caucasian donors. The study was designed to test whether signatures of past pathogen exposure could be identified by cataloging public T cell receptors. The study used immunosequencing to profile the T cell repertoires of approximately 630 subjects and linked those repertoires to cytomegalovirus serostatus. Besides the first cohort of hundreds of subjects, a separate validation cohort made up of about 120 different subjects was used. To predict cytomegalovirus infection status, the study combined high-throughput TCR immunosequencing, statistical association of individual TCRs with disease status, and machine learning. To study patterns of TCR occurrence, a later analysis re-analyzed previously published TCR beta repertoires from around 660 donors and added high-resolution HLA genotyping. The later analysis used no new phenotypic data to find candidate immune exposures, relying instead on TCR beta sequences and their occurrence across donors. To decide whether each TCR beta V gene segment behaved as functional or pseudogenic, an earlier analysis of some 600 of the donors relied on high-throughput TCR beta sequencing. Donor age, sex, ethnicity and CMV serostatus were compiled alongside the repertoire data. Genome-wide SNP genotypes for about 60% of the roughly 670 donors were used in a later genetic analysis, which treated that subset as a discovery cohort. All discovery cohort repertoires had been generated using a single sequencing platform. HLA typing included class I and class II loci at four-digit resolution. Typing coverage differed by locus: A, B, C, DRB1 and DQB1 were typed in roughly 629-630 donors, DQA1 in approximately 520, DPA1 in roughly 590, and DPB1 in about 450. Because of strong linkage in the cohort, five DR-DQ haplotypes were treated as single units for association and clustering. On average, around 240,000 unique TCR beta nucleotide sequences were sequenced per donor among a few hundred genotyped donors of the cohort, with 15% to 20% of those sequences being non-productive. General study outcomes and caveats: HLA typing was unavailable for some donors at each locus, so association tests used only the typed subset. Three of the identified cytomegalovirus-associated TCR beta chains were confirmed in vitro to be specific for cytomegalovirus antigens. The 87-base-pair reads could not distinguish some IMGT-functional V segments, including TRBV6-2 and TRBV6-3, so those segments were excluded. The sequencing pipeline was judged likely to have produced a cluster of highly shared sequence variants as a technical artifact. Linkage disequilibrium might explain the correlated functional status among segregating V segments, but an unknown experimental factor could not be excluded. Most TCR sequences were seen in very few donors, while some public TCRs were found in many individuals. The study gave a list of under 200 TCR beta chains associated with cytomegalovirus. In a later analysis, the rate of TCR association differed among HLA loci, with DRB1 alleles having the most associated TCRs and HLA-C alleles having the fewest. At a false discovery rate of 0.05, a later analysis linked about 17,000 TCR beta sequences to specific HLA alleles. Presence/absence analyses assumed roughly uniform sequencing depth across donors, an assumption that may not hold. Compared with equally common non-associated chains, HLA-associated TCR beta chains in a later analysis were more clonally expanded and had lower generation probabilities. In both the original and validation cohorts, the classifier was reported to diagnose cytomegalovirus status with high specificity and sensitivity. It was suggested by the authors that the approach could potentially be generalized to other disease states and immunological phenotypes. The earlier analysis of approximately 560 of the donors excluded fewer than 20 rarely observed V segments, including chromosome 9 orphons, because counts were too low. For the cohort, immune exposure information was limited to CMV serostatus. In an earlier analysis of 587 of the donors, most TCR beta V segments appeared in productive rearrangements about 87% or about 30% of the time, broadly matching IMGT annotations. This cohort had only TCR beta chains sequenced, and the lack of alpha or paired-chain data limited which features could be detected. Compared with the roughly 670-donor mean, donors in an Asian-associated ancestry cluster had fewer N-insertions in productive TCRs, according to a later genetic analysis. A later analysis found that most CMV-associated TCR beta chains appeared HLA-restricted, with HLA associations seemingly driven largely by CMV exposure. In a later genetic analysis, a missense DCLRE1C variant was associated with V-gene and J-gene trimming of TCR beta chains, and the association was replicated in an independent cohort. When HLA alleles, especially DR and DQ, strongly co-occurred, TCR associations were difficult to assign to individual alleles. A further reported finding was that TCR beta sequences accurately predicted the HLA-A and HLA-B alleles for most subjects in the first cohort. According to a later analysis, parvovirus B19, influenza, CMV and Epstein-Barr virus appeared linked to several top co-occurrence clusters.

To note about this clone: The clone's antigen remains unknown. No clone much larger than this one lies a single base away; base qualities are absent.

Cut back by 3 bases and 4 bases, the V and J ends lie 12 bases apart. The CDR3 contains 13 residues, cysteine and phenylalanine counted. Left in the record is the CDR3 DNA by itself, 39 bases read in frame from the first base. The CDR1 and CDR2 encoded by the germline V gene are SQVTM and ANQGSEA. The cohort consisted of hundreds of healthy bone marrow donors. At the time of sampling, all cohort members were nominally healthy, though unrecorded immune exposures were likely present. The donor was CMV seronegative and belonged to the group of under 400 seronegative cohort members. A peripheral blood sample was provided by each donor, and peripheral blood mononuclear cells were used for TCR beta sequencing. The Qiagen DNeasy Blood Extraction Kit was used to extract genomic DNA from the blood cell samples. The method behind the library was the immunoSEQ multiplex PCR assay. A mixture of 60 forward primers for TCR Vbeta segments and 13 reverse primers for TCR Jbeta segments was used in the multiplex PCR. A multiplex PCR assay on genomic DNA amplified the CDR3 region of rearranged TCR beta genes. Amplified TCR beta libraries were sequenced as 87-base-pair reads on the Illumina HiSeq System. In the original analysis: A later analysis tallied around 80 million unique TCR beta chains across the 666 repertoires, and approximately 12 million of those chains were shared by two or more donors. To remove PCR and sequencing errors, raw reads were error-corrected and collapsed into unique sequences using a nearest-neighbor algorithm that merged closely related sequences. V, D and J gene segments were assigned by aligning CDR3 sequences to IMGT reference sequences. Each retained sequence needed at least a six-nucleotide match to both a V gene segment and a J gene segment. A rearrangement was called productive if the CDR3 had no stop codons and remained in frame with V and J, and every other rearrangement was called non-productive. CDR3 was defined by IMGT convention, running from the second conserved V-encoded cysteine to the conserved J-encoded phenylalanine. The earlier analysis of some 550 of the donors excluded any sequence lacking an unambiguous match to a single V gene segment. An earlier analysis of approximately 590 of the donors called V segments functional above 56.7% productive rearrangements and segregating when the between-donor standard deviation exceeded 5%. A statistical classification framework was built to diagnose cytomegalovirus status from the catalog of TCR beta chain sequences. In a later analysis, V and J genes were assigned by comparing TCR nucleotide sequences against IMGT/GENE-DB human TR gene sequences. A later analysis assigned CDR3 sequences and most-parsimonious VDJ recombination scenarios with the TCRdist pipeline. In a later analysis, every TCR beta chain was defined by the combination of its CDR3 amino acid sequence and its V-gene family, and reads without a unique V-gene family were dropped. A later analysis removed roughly 590 highly shared, low-generation-probability nucleotide sequences to deal with suspected cross-contamination and a sequencing artifact. In a later analysis, a clonal expansion index was calculated for each public chain from normalized within-repertoire ranks of inferred template counts. A later analysis computed generation probabilities with a VDJ recombination model fitted to out-of-frame rearrangements, and checked the results against IGoR. A later analysis scored TCR-TCR, TCR-HLA and TCR-CMV co-occurrence with hypergeometric tests, applying a repertoire-size bias correction to TCR pairs. In a later analysis, false discovery rates were estimated by permuting HLA or CMV assignments 20 times. A later analysis grouped co-occurring TCRs with DBSCAN, adding TCRdist sequence similarity when clustering within HLA-allele-positive subsets. Repertoires with fewer than 30,000 or more than 120,000 public chains were left out of co-occurrence clustering, as were five repertoires with anomalous nucleotide sharing. What TCRdb holds here is the immuneACCESS table cut down to in-frame rearrangements. Part of the clones is not present; checked against another copy, under half of the missing clones reflect an unresolved V gene, and the others are unexplained. V and J calls and clone size follow that table, whereas D and trimming were derived from the DNA. The sample yields roughly 160,000 clones; around 81% were counted once. 13% of the sample comes from the top ten.

The sample taken for sequencing was PBMCs. The sequence was obtained from a woman between 50 and 59 years old in good health and CMV-seronegative. The chain couples TRBV29-1 to TRBJ1-1; the D gene cannot be named for sure. DNA sequence: TGCAGCGTTGACGGGCTGGAGGTCACTGAAGCTTTCTTT. This gives the protein CSVDGLEVTEAFF.